This T cell receptor beta chain was documented in a study of identical twins. A universal primer site was added by template switching, and unique molecular identifiers were carried by the cDNA. Using its own MiXCR run on the 5' RACE reads, TCRdb lists one record per CDR3 protein. The sample carries approximately 690,000 distinct CDR3 sequences, less than 7% recorded once. V was shortened by 5 bases and J by 6 bases, with 23 bases between the two germline ends. The germline gives CDR1 SGHVS, CDR2 FNYEAQ. The CDR3 consists of 17 residues. In this sample, this clonotype turned up a few times. This sequence joins TRBV7-6 and TRBJ2-1; D possibly corresponds to TRBD1 (5 bases). The receptor's source is a man aged 18-30 years in good health. Specimen: naive T cells sorted from blood. In DNA form, the CDR3 reads TGTGCCAGCAGCCCTTCGGTGGGGATAGGGGCTAGCAATGAGCAGTTCTTC. Translation gives CASSPSVGIGASNEQFF. Supplemented by reference TRBV7-6 and TRBJ2-1, the full variable domain reads GAGVSQSPRYKVTKRGQDVALRCDPISGHVSLYWYRQALGQGPEFLTYFNYEAQQDKSGLPNDRFSAERPEGSISTLTIQRTEQRDSAMYRCASSPSVGIGASNEQFFGPGTRLTVL.